This T cell receptor beta chain is drawn from a study of radiotherapy plus CTLA-4 blockade in lung cancer. Looking at the study overall: Under 20% of patients responded objectively, and roughly 30% achieved disease control.

Whole-study results and caveats: TCR clones of tumor origin grew in blood after radiotherapy plus ipilimumab. The authors reported that early blood T cell clone dynamics, with interferon-beta, best predicted response.

Germline CDR1 SGHDT, CDR2 YYEEEE. The CDR3 runs 14 residues. V was pared by 0 bases and J by 0 bases, with 7 bases between. This clone has just a few counts. What it binds is unknown. The repertoire was sequenced with immunoSEQ multiplex PCR; TCRdb's copy has only in-frame clones and lacks some. The sample yields tens of thousands of clones, about 80% seen once. Chemo-refractory metastatic non-small-cell lung cancer patients underwent focal radiation alongside CTLA-4 blockade with ipilimumab. V gene TRBV5-6 combines with J gene TRBJ2-7; D might be TRBD1 (6 bases). This receptor was identified in a human donor with non-small cell lung cancer who had a partial response to radiotherapy plus ipilimumab. The sample consisted of peripheral blood, taken from a patient treated with radiotherapy plus ipilimumab. The CDR3 DNA reads TGTGCCAGCAGCTTGGCGGACAGCTCCTACGAGCAGTACTTC. It codes for CASSLADSSYEQYF.